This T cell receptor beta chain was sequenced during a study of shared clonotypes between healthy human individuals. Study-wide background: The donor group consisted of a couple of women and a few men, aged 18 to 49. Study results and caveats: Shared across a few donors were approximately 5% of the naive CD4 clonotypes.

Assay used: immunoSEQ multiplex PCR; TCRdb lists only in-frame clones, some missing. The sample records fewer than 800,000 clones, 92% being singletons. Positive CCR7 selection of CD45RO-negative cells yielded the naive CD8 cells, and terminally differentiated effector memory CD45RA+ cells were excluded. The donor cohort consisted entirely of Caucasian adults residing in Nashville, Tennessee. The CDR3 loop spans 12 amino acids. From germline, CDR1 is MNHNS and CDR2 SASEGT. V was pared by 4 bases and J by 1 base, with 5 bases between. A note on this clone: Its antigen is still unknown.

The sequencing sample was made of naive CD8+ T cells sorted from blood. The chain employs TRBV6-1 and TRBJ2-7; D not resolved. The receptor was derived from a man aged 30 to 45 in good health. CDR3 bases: TGTGCCAGCAGTGCGATTTCCTACGAGCAGTACTTC. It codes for CASSAISYEQYF.